The TCR beta chain under discussion was sequenced for a study of blood T cell repertoires in COVID-19. V gave up 2 bases and J gave up 1 base, with 6 bases separating them. From germline, CDR1 is SGDLS and CDR2 YYNGEE. There are 13 residues in the CDR3. Source study methods: Reference gene primer amplification yielded estimated nucleated cell counts. Profiling relied on immunoSEQ multiplex PCR, and the TCRdb table lists in-frame clones only, not all of them. D and trimming were read from the DNA, whereas the V and J calls and clone size are those reported in that table. The table has 110,000 or so clones, 84% seen once.

The sample consisted of peripheral blood. This clonotype was sampled from a woman aged 40 to 50 with acute or convalescent COVID-19. J is TRBJ1-1 and V is TRBV9; perhaps TRBD1 as D (5 bases). CDR3 in amino acids: CASSVQGNTEAFF. CDR3 nucleotide sequence: TGTGCCAGCAGCGTGCAGGGGAACACTGAAGCTTTCTTT.